These 26 T cell receptor beta chains came from one sample sequenced in a study of T-cell reconstitution after alpha-beta-depleted transplantation in children (dated by TCRdb to about 2016). The protocol used for the library was PCR. The instrument was an Illumina HiSeq 2500. To normalize quantification of the TCRbeta repertoire, the TCR libraries were built with molecular barcoding that relied on unique molecular identifiers. TCRdb redid the processing of the public reads, applying fastp at Q25 and MiXCR, and retained in-frame beta chains. Rows with a matching CDR3 protein are joined into one entry that keeps the most common DNA and genes. Recorded for this sample are 330,000 or so distinct CDR3 sequences; 10% of them occurred a single time. The ten largest make up 7% to 9.5% of the sample. The sample's treatment or condition label, in plain terms: allogeneic hematopoietic cell transplantation with graft depleted of TCRalphabeta T cells and CD19 B cells.

Sequencing was performed on PBMCs, taken before TCRalphabeta/CD19-depleted stem cell transplant. All receptors come from a boy under three years old with acute myeloid leukemia, due to receive a stem cell transplant.

This clonotype was counted ten times or more. The rearrangement joins TRBV28 to TRBJ1-1; possibly TRBD1 for D (5 bases). The V and J ends lost 10 bases and 0 bases respectively, with 12 bases between them. From germline, CDR1 is MDHEN and CDR2 SYDVKM. The CDR3 runs 13 residues. CDR3 in amino acids: CATRGRMNTEAFF. DNA of the CDR3: TGTGCCACCCGGGGGAGGATGAACACTGAAGCTTTCTTT.

This chain uses TRBV29-1 with TRBJ2-1; 8 bases are a match to TRBD2. J gave up 7 bases and V 5 bases, and 7 bases lay outside the gene matches. CDR1 SQVTM and CDR2 ANQGSEA come from the germline V gene. The CDR3 consists of 13 residues. This CDR3 is CSVFGGAANEQFF. In nucleotides, the CDR3 is TGCAGCGTTTTCGGGGGGGCCGCGAATGAGCAGTTCTTC.

This chain connects TRBV7-2 to TRBJ2-5; 7 bases are shared with TRBD1. The CDR3 is 16 residues long. The trim removed 3 bases at V and 5 bases at J, leaving 12 bases unmatched. Germline V lookup: CDR1 SGHTA, CDR2 FQGNSA. CDR3: CASSLGNRGTWETQYF. CDR3 DNA: TGTGCCAGCAGCTTGGGAAACAGGGGAACATGGGAGACCCAGTACTTC. The complete variable domain, with remaining parts taken from reference TRBV7-2 and TRBJ2-5, reads GAGVSQSPSNKVTEKGKDVELRCDPISGHTALYWYRQSLGQGLEFLIYFQGNSAPDKSGLPSDRFSAERTGGSVSTLTIQRTQQEDSAVYLCASSLGNRGTWETQYFGPGTRLLVL.

V is TRBV5-1 and J is TRBJ2-7, with 8 bases lining up with TRBD2. Looked up from germline, CDR1 is SGHRS and CDR2 is YFSETQ. With V trimmed by 4 bases and J by 3 bases, 9 bases remained unmatched. The CDR3 is made up of 15 amino acids. CDR3 DNA: TGCGCCAGCAGCATCGGTAGCGGGACCAACTACGAGCAGTACTTC. As protein: CASSIGSGTNYEQYF. The whole variable domain, remainder taken from reference TRBV5-1 and TRBJ2-7, is KAGVTQTPRYLIKTRGQQVTLSCSPISGHRSVSWYQQTPGQGLQFLFEYFSETQRNKGNFPGRFSGRQFSNSRSEMNVSTLELGDSALYLCASSIGSGTNYEQYFGPGTRLTVT.

The rearrangement uses TRBV7-9 and TRBJ2-7; the D gene could be TRBD1 or TRBD2 (7 bases each). This CDR3 spans 14 amino acids. The V and J ends lost 2 bases and 6 bases respectively, with 14 bases between them. Germline-derived CDR1 and CDR2 are SEHNR and FQNEAQ (reference sequence). Here the CDR3 DNA reads TGTGCCAGCAGCTTAAGTAGCAGGGGGGGCGAGCAGTACTTC. This codes for CASSLSSRGGEQYF.

There are many counts of this clonotype. The V and J genes are TRBV5-6 and TRBJ2-7, with D tentatively TRBD2 (6 bases). Germline values: CDR1 SGHDT, CDR2 YYEEEE. This CDR3 region has 14 residues. V was shortened by 1 base and J by 1 base, with 9 bases between the two germline ends. The CDR3 DNA is TGTGCCAGCAGCTTGAGCGGGTTTTCCTACGAGCAGTACTTC. It translates to CASSLSGFSYEQYF.

In its sample, this clonotype was seen many times. The V and J genes are TRBV18 and TRBJ1-6, with D possibly being TRBD1 (5 bases). The V and J ends lost 5 bases and 6 bases respectively, with 11 bases between them. The CDR3 is 14 residues long. Per germline, CDR1 KGHSH and CDR2 LQKENI. This chain's CDR3 is CASSSQGVNSPLHF. As DNA, the CDR3 is TGTGCCAGCTCATCCCAAGGGGTTAATTCACCCCTCCACTTT.

This clonotype was found many times. The CDR3 protein is CASSFGGGGYTF. In DNA, the CDR3 is TGTGCCAGCAGTTTCGGTGGGGGGGGCTACACCTTC. The J gene is TRBJ1-2, the V gene TRBV12-3 or TRBV12-4; weak D call: TRBD1 (5 bases). The CDR3 runs 12 residues. V was trimmed by 3 bases and J by 8 bases, leaving 10 bases between them.

This clonotype came up a few times. The CDR3 DNA reads TGCAGCGTTGCCGGGACTAGCGGCTACGAGCAGTACTTC. Amino acid sequence: CSVAGTSGYEQYF. V and J are TRBV29-1 and TRBJ2-7; 11 nucleotides agree with TRBD2. Germline V gene lookup returns CDR1 SQVTM and CDR2 ANQGSEA. With 4 bases clipped from V and 3 bases from J, the junction kept 2 bases outside the gene matches. This CDR3 region has 13 residues.

This clonotype was detected many times. J is TRBJ2-7 and V is TRBV7-9, with D possibly being TRBD2 (5 bases). The V end was cut by 2 bases, the J end by 2 bases, with 7 bases between. CDR3 length: 13 residues. Germline CDR1 and CDR2: SEHNR and FQNEAQ (reference sequence). The CDR3 protein is CASSLWETYEQYF. The CDR3 nucleotides read TGTGCCAGCAGCTTATGGGAGACCTACGAGCAGTACTTC.

The count of this clonotype is one. This sequence joins TRBV7-3 and TRBJ2-7; the D is unclear. Germline CDR1 SGHTA, CDR2 FQGTGA. This CDR3 comprises 15 residues. Deletions cut 1 base from V and 3 bases from J, with 13 bases between. The CDR3 sequence is CASSLMPVWDYEQYF. CDR3 nucleotide sequence: TGTGCCAGCAGCTTAATGCCGGTTTGGGACTACGAGCAGTACTTC.

Here the CDR3 reads CATTRGGGKAFF. The CDR3, as DNA: TGTGCCACCACTCGTGGGGGGGGCAAAGCTTTCTTT. This chain uses TRBV13 with TRBJ1-1; maybe TRBD1 (6 bases). CDR1 and CDR2 from the germline V gene are PRHDT and FYEKMQ (reference sequence). This CDR3 region has 12 residues. Trimming stripped 10 bases from V and 9 bases from J, with 18 bases between.

This clonotype came up many times. The chain recombines TRBV11-2 with TRBJ2-5, with D unresolved. Trimming left V 4 bases short and J 4 bases short, with 19 bases between. CDR1 is SGHAT and CDR2 is FQNNGV in the germline V gene. This CDR3 has 16 residues. This chain's CDR3 is CASSSREDLRAETQYF. In DNA, the CDR3 is TGTGCCAGCAGCTCCCGAGAAGACCTAAGGGCAGAGACCCAGTACTTC. The whole variable domain, filled in from reference TRBV11-2 and TRBJ2-5, reads EAGVAQSPRYKIIEKRQSVAFWCNPISGHATLYWYQQILGQGPKLLIQFQNNGVVDDSQLPKDRFSAERLKGVDSTLKIQPAKLEDSAVYLCASSSREDLRAETQYFGPGTRLLVL.

The chain links TRBV7-9 to TRBJ1-2; TRBD1 is a possible D gene (6 bases). Germline V gene data show CDR1 as SEHNR and CDR2 as FQNEAQ (reference sequence). The CDR3 runs to 13 residues. Trimming stripped 5 bases from V and 8 bases from J, with 15 bases between. CDR3: CASSARQDEGYTF. CDR3 coding DNA: TGTGCCAGCAGCGCCCGACAGGACGAAGGCTACACCTTC.

This clonotype was observed a few times. The chain recombines TRBV19 with TRBJ1-1; D is perhaps TRBD1 (5 bases). The CDR3 totals 14 residues. V was clipped by 6 bases and J by 4 bases, with 15 bases between them. Germline assignment: CDR1 LNHDA and CDR2 SQIVND (reference sequence). For the CDR3, the DNA is TGTGCCAGTAGAAGAGAGGGGCGGCGCACTGAAGCTTTCTTT. Its protein is CASRREGRRTEAFF.

V usage is TRBV20-1 and J usage is TRBJ1-5; D unclear. Trimming shortened V by 3 bases and J by 0 bases, and 9 bases separated the two germline ends. Germline-derived CDR1 and CDR2 are DFQATT and SNEGSKA (reference sequence). This CDR3 comprises 14 residues. The CDR3 region is CSASADYSNQPQHF. The CDR3 coding sequence is TGCAGTGCTAGTGCAGATTATAGCAATCAGCCCCAGCATTTT.

This clonotype was seen at least ten times. The V gene is TRBV4-3, the J gene TRBJ1-4; weak D call: TRBD1 (5 bases). Per germline, CDR1 LGHNA and CDR2 YSLEER. Trimming removed 4 bases at V and 5 bases at J, with 14 bases between. This CDR3 is built from 15 residues. CDR3 DNA: TGCGCCAGCAGCCCAGGGCAGGCCCAGAATGAAAAACTGTTTTTT. It yields the protein CASSPGQAQNEKLFF.

This clonotype was found many times. This chain links TRBV7-2 with TRBJ1-5, with TRBD1 as a possible D gene (5 bases). This CDR3 region has 15 residues. Germline assignment: CDR1 SGHTA and CDR2 FQGNSA. The V end lost 2 bases, the J end lost 4 bases, and 12 bases lay between the germline ends. Written as DNA, the CDR3 is TGTGCCAGCAGCTTAAGGCCAGGGAGGAATCAGCCCCAGCATTTT. This codes for CASSLRPGRNQPQHF. Using reference TRBV7-2 and TRBJ1-5 for the parts outside the CDR3, the full variable domain is GAGVSQSPSNKVTEKGKDVELRCDPISGHTALYWYRQSLGQGLEFLIYFQGNSAPDKSGLPSDRFSAERTGGSVSTLTIQRTQQEDSAVYLCASSLRPGRNQPQHFGDGTRLSIL.

In this sample, this clonotype turned up many times. The chain employs TRBV20-1 and TRBJ2-7; D possibly corresponds to TRBD2 (6 bases). The CDR3 is 13 amino acids. CDR1 and CDR2 from the germline V gene are DFQATT and SNEGSKA (reference sequence). V gave up 3 bases and J gave up 0 bases, with 9 bases separating them. The CDR3: CSASGTDSYEQYF. CDR3 bases: TGCAGTGCTAGTGGGACTGACTCCTACGAGCAGTACTTC.

This clonotype was observed a single time. This may stem from a read error, because a much larger clone lies one nucleotide away. V gene TRBV29-1 combines with J gene TRBJ2-7; 11 positions agree with TRBD1. CDR3 length equals 13 residues. J lost 8 bases, V lost 6 bases, and 9 bases had no gene match. In germline, CDR1 is SQVTM, CDR2 ANQGSEA. The chain's CDR3 is CSVYGQGAYKQYF. The DNA of the CDR3 is TGCAGCGTATACGGACAGGGGGCTTACAAGCAGTACTTC.

This clonotype was seen many times. The DNA for the CDR3 is TGTGCCAGCAGCTGGATTTTAGCATACAATGAGCAGTTCTTC. Amino acid sequence: CASSWILAYNEQFF. The chain couples TRBV28 to TRBJ2-1; D uncertain. This CDR3 has 14 amino acids. Trimming pared 6 bases from V and 4 bases from J, leaving 13 bases between. Per germline, CDR1 MDHEN and CDR2 SYDVKM.

This clonotype was seen at least ten times. The chain has TRBV12-3 or TRBV12-4 and TRBJ1-1; 8 nucleotides match TRBD1. The CDR3 length is 12 residues. The ends lost 5 bases at V and 8 bases at J; junction bases unmatched: 4. The CDR3 coding sequence is TGTGCCAGCAGTCGTCGACAGGGGGAAGCTTTCTTT. This codes for CASSRRQGEAFF.

This clonotype was detected many times. The V and J genes are TRBV9 and TRBJ1-5, with 9 bases that match TRBD1. This CDR3 region has 15 residues. V shed 2 bases, J shed 9 bases, and the junction held 9 bases outside the gene matches. From germline, CDR1 is SGDLS and CDR2 YYNGEE. The CDR3 region has the DNA TGTGCCAGCAGCGTCGGGGACAGGGCCCTTGGGCCCCAGCATTTT. This codes for CASSVGDRALGPQHF.

This clonotype was counted once. This may come from a read error, since a much larger clone is one base off. V gene TRBV12-3 or TRBV12-4 combines with J gene TRBJ2-3; D remains unclear. The CDR3 is made up of 15 amino acids. Trimming removed 4 bases from V and 2 bases from J, with 13 bases in between. The CDR3 here is CASSSKWSYTDTQYF. The CDR3 coding sequence is TGTGCCAGCAGTTCTAAGTGGAGCTACACAGATACGCAGTATTTT.

The chain links TRBV7-9 to TRBJ2-2, with 10 bases identical to TRBD1. The CDR3 runs 15 residues. Germline assignment: CDR1 SEHNR and CDR2 FQNEAQ (reference sequence). J was trimmed by 7 bases and V by 4 bases; bases with no gene match: 6. The CDR3 region has the DNA TGTGCCAGCAGCTCAGACAGGGGGCGCATCGGGGAGCTGTTTTTT. Protein: CASSSDRGRIGELFF. Filled out from reference TRBV7-9 and TRBJ2-2, the complete variable domain reads DTGVSQNPRHKITKRGQNVTFRCDPISEHNRLYWYRQTLGQGPEFLTYFQNEAQLEKSRLLSDRFSAERPKGSFSTLEIQRTEQGDSAMYLCASSSDRGRIGELFFGEGSRLTVL.

There are many counts of this clonotype. The V gene is TRBV28, the J gene TRBJ2-4; the D is unclear. V dropped 4 bases and J dropped 0 bases, with 7 bases sitting between them. Germline loops: CDR1 MDHEN, CDR2 SYDVKM. This CDR3 region has 14 residues. This CDR3 reads CASSSVRAKNIQYF. CDR3 in DNA: TGTGCCAGCAGTTCTGTCAGAGCCAAAAACATTCAGTACTTC.